Listed below are T cell receptor beta chains from one sample, sequenced in a study of T cell responses to AZD1222 COVID-19 vaccine. Sequencing was performed with immunoSEQ multiplex PCR; in TCRdb, only in-frame clones are kept and a portion is missing. Found here are over 150,000 clones, 75% to 90% of them singletons; the top ten hold 6.5% to 8.5%. This material consisted of peripheral blood, taken on day 0 of AZD1222 vaccination. The receptors were sampled from an adult in good health. CDR3s include the opening cysteine and the closing phenylalanine or tryptophan. Each record gives: clone size, J gene, D gene, V gene, CDR3 protein, CDR3 DNA. D genes are given only for firm matches. Not all rows give a size; the values are once, few, many and, for expanded clones, a class.

few,TRBJ2-2,.,TRBV5-1,CASKDPGGVGELFF,TGCGCCAGCAAGGATCCTGGAGGGGTCGGGGAGCTGTTTTTT
.,TRBJ2-3,.,TRBV5-6,CASSLWGGTDTQYF,TGTGCCAGCAGCTTGTGGGGTGGCACAGATACGCAGTATTTT
once,TRBJ1-3,.,TRBV12-1,CASSFRQGKVLSGNTIYF,TGTGCCAGCAGCTTCAGACAGGGGAAGGTCCTCTCTGGAAACACCATATATTTT
.,TRBJ1-6,.,TRBV28,CASSFEFNSPLHF,TGTGCCAGCAGTTTTGAGTTTAATTCACCCCTCCACTTT
.,TRBJ1-1,TRBD1,TRBV7-9,CAGQGLNTEAFF,TGTGCCGGACAGGGTCTGAACACTGAAGCTTTCTTT
.,TRBJ2-1,.,TRBV19,CASSTTGYRDEQFF,TGTGCCAGTAGTACAACAGGGTATAGGGATGAGCAGTTCTTC
few,TRBJ2-5,TRBD2,TRBV2,CASTLPGDGLAGGPRQETQYF,TGTGCCAGCACCTTACCAGGGGACGGACTAGCGGGGGGGCCTAGGCAAGAGACCCAGTACTTC
.,TRBJ1-1,TRBD1,TRBV2,CASSIQRQGSTEAFF,TGTGCCAGCAGTATTCAACGACAGGGATCAACTGAAGCTTTCTTT
few,TRBJ2-1,.,TRBV9,CASSVARDSEQFF,TGTGCCAGCAGCGTAGCTAGGGATAGTGAGCAGTTCTTC
.,TRBJ2-5,.,TRBV30,CAWSVGQGPETQYF,TGTGCCTGGAGTGTAGGGCAGGGGCCGGAGACCCAGTACTTC
.,TRBJ2-1,.,TRBV10-2,CACTLGPLNEQFF,TGCGCTTGCACACTTGGACCTCTCAATGAGCAGTTCTTC
once,TRBJ1-5,.,TRBV21-1,CASSKEGVSNQPQHF,TGTGCCAGCAGCAAAGAAGGGGTTAGCAATCAGCCCCAGCATTTT
once,TRBJ2-2,.,TRBV3-1/TRBV3-2,CASSQAGGGELFF,TGTGCCAGCAGCCAAGCAGGTGGCGGGGAGCTGTTTTTT
.,TRBJ1-2,.,TRBV28,CASSNKNYGYTF,TGTGCCAGCAGTAATAAAAACTATGGCTACACCTTC
.,TRBJ2-2,.,TRBV10-1,CASSGTKNTGELFF,TGCGCCAGCAGCGGTACCAAGAACACCGGGGAGCTGTTTTTT
few,TRBJ1-4,.,TRBV15,CATSRGQEKLFF,TGTGCCACCAGCAGAGGCCAGGAAAAACTGTTTTTT
.,TRBJ2-7,TRBD1,TRBV7-2,CASSFPSDRVEQYF,TGTGCCAGCAGCTTCCCAAGCGACAGGGTCGAGCAGTACTTC
.,TRBJ2-7,.,TRBV5-1,CASSLEGASYEQYF,TGCGCCAGCAGCTTGGAAGGAGCATCCTACGAGCAGTACTTC
.,TRBJ1-5,.,TRBV28,CASNPPTGLNQPQHF,TGTGCCAGCAACCCCCCGACAGGTTTGAATCAGCCCCAGCATTTT
.,TRBJ1-4,TRBD1,TRBV6-6,CASSSEQGRGEKLFF,TGTGCCAGCAGTTCAGAACAGGGGCGAGGTGAAAAACTGTTTTTT
.,TRBJ2-1,.,TRBV5-5,CASSPTGNYNEQFF,TGTGCCAGCAGCCCCACAGGGAACTACAATGAGCAGTTCTTC
.,TRBJ2-1,.,TRBV2,CASRTRQGREQFF,TGTGCCAGCAGGACCCGGCAGGGGCGTGAGCAGTTCTTC
once,TRBJ2-3,TRBD2,TRBV6-5,CASSYTAGGRTDTQYF,TGTGCCAGCAGTTATACAGCGGGGGGGCGAACAGATACGCAGTATTTT
.,TRBJ1-3,.,TRBV6-5,CASDDGGNTIYF,TGTGCCAGCGATGACGGTGGAAACACCATATATTTT
.,TRBJ2-6,.,TRBV6-2/TRBV6-3,CASSYSGSSGANVLTF,TGTGCCAGCAGTTACTCGGGCAGCTCTGGGGCCAACGTCCTGACTTTC
.,TRBJ1-4,.,TRBV6-5,CASSYRGQKRKLFF,TGTGCCAGCAGTTATCGCGGACAGAAGAGAAAACTGTTTTTT
few,TRBJ1-2,.,TRBV2,CASRRDTNYGYTF,TGTGCCAGCAGACGCGACACCAACTATGGCTACACCTTC
.,TRBJ1-6,.,TRBV28,CASSLIGGAANSPLHF,TGTGCCAGCAGTTTAATAGGTGGGGCAGCGAATTCACCCCTCCACTTT
once,TRBJ1-2,.,TRBV18,CACSPPPGRENGGYTF,TGTGCCTGCTCACCACCCCCGGGACGTGAGAACGGCGGCTACACCTTC
.,TRBJ1-2,.,TRBV9,CASSVVAANYGYTF,TGTGCCAGCAGCGTAGTAGCCGCTAACTATGGCTACACCTTC
few,TRBJ2-5,.,TRBV7-2,CASSLALSGGTQYF,TGTGCCAGCAGCTTAGCACTCAGTGGGGGGACCCAGTACTTC
.,TRBJ2-3,.,TRBV6-5,CASSYSSFADTQYF,TGTGCCAGCAGTTACTCGTCGTTCGCAGATACGCAGTATTTT
.,TRBJ2-3,TRBD2,TRBV4-1,CASRSGLAGSNTQYF,TGCGCCAGCAGATCGGGACTAGCGGGGAGCAATACGCAGTATTTT
.,TRBJ1-4,.,TRBV5-1,CASSLLAATNEKLFF,TGCGCCAGCAGCTTGCTTGCCGCAACTAATGAAAAACTGTTTTTT
.,TRBJ1-5,.,TRBV6-2/TRBV6-3,CASSTRTEPRLGHNQPQHF,TGTGCCAGCAGTACACGAACAGAGCCCCGCCTGGGGCATAATCAGCCCCAGCATTTT
.,TRBJ1-5,.,TRBV10-3,CAISDGSDQPQHF,TGTGCCATCAGTGATGGCTCAGATCAGCCCCAGCATTTT
.,TRBJ2-1,.,TRBV13,CASSFSSGAYNEQFF,TGTGCCAGCAGCTTTTCTTCAGGGGCCTACAATGAGCAGTTCTTC
.,TRBJ2-1,.,TRBV6-5,CASPRGEGNYNEQFF,TGTGCCAGCCCCAGAGGTGAGGGGAACTACAATGAGCAGTTCTTC
few,TRBJ2-2,.,TRBV24-1,CATAGRPTNTGELFF,TGTGCCACCGCAGGGAGACCCACGAACACCGGGGAGCTGTTTTTT
once,TRBJ2-1,TRBD1,TRBV27,CASRPPRTGYNEQFF,TGTGCCAGCAGACCCCCCCGGACAGGCTACAATGAGCAGTTCTTC
once,TRBJ1-1,TRBD1,TRBV4-2,CASSHTDRGDTEAFF,TGTGCCAGCAGCCACACCGACAGGGGTGACACTGAAGCTTTCTTT
.,TRBJ1-1,TRBD1,TRBV5-4,CASSPNRPTGEAFF,TGTGCCAGCAGCCCGAACCGTCCGACAGGGGAAGCTTTCTTT
.,TRBJ1-2,.,TRBV24-1,CATSDSRGFYGYTF,TGTGCCACCAGTGATAGCAGGGGTTTCTATGGCTACACCTTC
.,TRBJ2-3,.,TRBV11-2,CASSLGGFTDTQYF,TGTGCCAGCAGCTTGGGGGGTTTTACAGATACGCAGTATTTT
.,TRBJ2-1,.,TRBV4-2,CASSQVAGGGSNEQFF,TGTGCCAGCAGCCAAGTAGCAGGGGGAGGGTCCAATGAGCAGTTCTTC
.,TRBJ1-3,.,TRBV19,CASSIGHLSGNTIYF,TGTGCCAGTAGTATTGGACACCTCTCTGGAAACACCATATATTTT
.,TRBJ1-5,TRBD1,TRBV27,CASSPTGGESNQPQHF,TGTGCCAGCAGTCCGACAGGGGGTGAAAGCAATCAGCCCCAGCATTTT
once,TRBJ1-4,TRBD1,TRBV4-2,CASSQDGGGDTNEKLFF,TGTGCCAGCAGCCAAGACGGAGGGGGCGACACTAATGAAAAACTGTTTTTT
once,TRBJ1-2,TRBD1,TRBV6-6,CASINPGQEFGYTF,TGTGCCAGCATCAATCCGGGACAGGAATTTGGCTACACCTTC
few,TRBJ2-7,.,TRBV3-1/TRBV3-2,CASSPAYEQYF,TGTGCCAGCAGCCCCGCCTACGAGCAGTACTTC
.,TRBJ2-1,TRBD1,TRBV13,CASGGQGLSSEQFF,TGTGCCAGCGGGGGACAGGGGTTATCTAGTGAGCAGTTCTTC
.,TRBJ2-3,.,TRBV5-8,CASSWGTDTQYF,TGTGCCAGCAGCTGGGGCACAGATACGCAGTATTTT